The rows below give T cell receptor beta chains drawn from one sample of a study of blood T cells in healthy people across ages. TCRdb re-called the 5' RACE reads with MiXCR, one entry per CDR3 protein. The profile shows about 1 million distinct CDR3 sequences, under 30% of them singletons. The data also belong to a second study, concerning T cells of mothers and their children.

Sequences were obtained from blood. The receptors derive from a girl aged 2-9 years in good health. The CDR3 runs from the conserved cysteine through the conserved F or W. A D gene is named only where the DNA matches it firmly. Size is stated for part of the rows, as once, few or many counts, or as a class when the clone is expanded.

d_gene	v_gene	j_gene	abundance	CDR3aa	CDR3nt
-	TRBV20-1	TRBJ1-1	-	CSARGLEPEAFF	TGCAGTGCCCGCGGACTGGAGCCAGAAGCTTTCTTT
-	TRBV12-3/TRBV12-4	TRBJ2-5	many	CASKGETQYF	TGTGCCAGCAAGGGAGAGACCCAGTACTTC
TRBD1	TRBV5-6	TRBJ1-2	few	CASSGRTGMDGYTF	TGTGCCAGCAGCGGACGGACAGGGATGGATGGCTACACCTTC
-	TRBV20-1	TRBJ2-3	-	CSAPGTESTDTQYF	TGCAGTGCTCCCGGGACGGAGAGCACAGATACGCAGTATTTT
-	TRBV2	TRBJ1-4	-	CASSDPSPADNEKLFF	TGTGCCAGCAGTGACCCGTCGCCAGCCGACAATGAAAAACTGTTTTTT
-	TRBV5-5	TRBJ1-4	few	CASTRGGGENEKLFF	TGTGCCAGCACCCGAGGGGGGGGAGAGAATGAAAAACTGTTTTTT
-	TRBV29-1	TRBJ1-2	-	CSVEDRREGSYGYTF	TGCAGCGTTGAAGATCGTCGGGAGGGAAGTTATGGCTACACCTTC
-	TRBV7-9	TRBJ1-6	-	CASSLTMDTQNSPLHF	TGTGCCAGCAGCTTAACCATGGACACCCAAAATTCGCCCCTCCACTTT
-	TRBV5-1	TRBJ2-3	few	CASSLEGVGGVADTQYF	TGCGCCAGCAGCTTGGAAGGTGTAGGAGGGGTCGCAGATACGCAGTATTTT
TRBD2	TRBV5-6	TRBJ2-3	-	CASSLGQAGLASTDTQYF	TGTGCCAGCAGCTTGGGTCAAGCGGGACTTGCTAGCACAGATACGCAGTATTTT
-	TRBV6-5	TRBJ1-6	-	CASSYFGTSSPLHF	TGTGCCAGCAGTTATTTTGGGACTAGTTCACCCCTCCACTTT
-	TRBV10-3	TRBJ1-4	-	CATGQVSNEKLFF	TGTGCCACCGGACAAGTTTCAAATGAAAAACTGTTTTTT
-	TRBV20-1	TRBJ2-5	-	CSARSPYSVETQYF	TGCAGTGCTAGATCCCCCTATAGCGTGGAGACCCAGTACTTC
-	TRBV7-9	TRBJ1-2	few	CASSLVGDTSYGYTF	TGTGCCAGCAGCTTAGTAGGGGACACCTCCTATGGCTACACCTTC
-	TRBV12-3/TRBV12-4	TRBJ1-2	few	CASSPILPNYGYTF	TGTGCCAGCAGCCCGATTTTACCTAACTATGGCTACACCTTC
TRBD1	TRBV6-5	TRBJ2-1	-	CASSQDRGVGNEQFF	TGTGCCAGCAGTCAGGACAGGGGGGTTGGCAATGAGCAGTTCTTC
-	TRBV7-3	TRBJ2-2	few	CASSYLAGHTGELFF	TGTGCCAGCAGCTACTTAGCCGGGCATACCGGGGAGCTGTTTTTT
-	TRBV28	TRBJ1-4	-	CASSPGTELKLFF	TGTGCCAGCAGTCCCGGGACGGAGCTAAAACTGTTTTTT
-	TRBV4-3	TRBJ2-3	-	CASSQDRYTTDTQYF	TGCGCCAGCAGCCAAGATAGGTACACCACAGATACGCAGTATTTT
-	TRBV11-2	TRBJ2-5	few	CASSLDYTDGTEETQYF	TGTGCCAGCAGCTTAGATTATACAGACGGGACGGAAGAGACCCAGTACTTC
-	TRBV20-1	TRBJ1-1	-	CSALGGIGTEAFF	TGCAGTGCCTTGGGGGGTATCGGCACTGAAGCTTTCTTT
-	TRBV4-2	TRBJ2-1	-	CASSQLVADEQFF	TGTGCCAGCAGCCAACTAGTGGCGGATGAGCAGTTCTTC